Each of the 30 T cell receptor beta chains below was sequenced from the same sample in a study of blood T cell repertoires in COVID-19. Assay: immunoSEQ multiplex PCR; the TCRdb copy retains only in-frame clones and omits some. The table lists 300,000 or so clones, approximately 88% of them singletons. Sequenced material: peripheral blood. The source is a man aged 18 to 29 who had recovered from COVID-19.

The genes are TRBV9 and TRBJ2-7; 8 bases are shared with TRBD1. The germline CDR1 and CDR2 sequences are SGDLS and YYNGEE. V trimming: 3 bases; J trimming: 5 bases; junction bases outside the gene matches: 7. The length of the CDR3 is 14 residues. CDR3 sequence reads: CASSGRGLGNEQYF. The CDR3 DNA is TGTGCCAGCAGCGGCAGGGGGCTGGGAAACGAGCAGTACTTC.

The J gene is TRBJ1-2, the V gene TRBV5-6, with TRBD1 identical over 7 bases. From germline, CDR1 is SGHDT and CDR2 YYEEEE. The CDR3 loop spans 15 amino acids. V lost 3 bases to trimming and J lost 1 base; unmatched junction nucleotides: 6. The CDR3 reads CASSSTGTVNYGYTF. In DNA, the CDR3 is TGTGCCAGCAGCTCGACCGGGACAGTTAACTATGGCTACACCTTC.

The chain is built from TRBV27 and TRBJ2-1; a weak D match, TRBD1 (5 bases). This CDR3 is built from 13 residues. CDR1 and CDR2 (germline): MNHEY, SMNVEV (reference sequence). The V and J ends lost 4 bases and 8 bases respectively, with 12 bases between them. CDR3 residues: CASSCPGCDEQFF. CDR3 nucleotides: TGTGCCAGCAGTTGTCCAGGGTGTGATGAGCAGTTCTTC.

This clone showed up just once. CDR3 loop: CASSQGGNTIYF. CDR3 DNA sequence: TGTGCCAGCAGTCAGGGGGGAAACACCATATATTTT. The J gene is TRBJ1-3, the V gene TRBV12-3 or TRBV12-4, with a possible D match to TRBD1 (6 bases). The CDR3 sequence is 12 residues long. V was clipped by 5 bases and J by 4 bases, with 6 bases between them.

The rearrangement joins TRBV5-4 to TRBJ2-1; D is perhaps TRBD1 (6 bases). The germline V gene has CDR1 SGHNT and CDR2 YYREEE (reference sequence). Trimming took off 2 bases at V and 5 bases at J, with 14 bases between the two ends. The CDR3 loop spans 15 amino acids. The DNA of the CDR3 is TGTGCCAGCAGCTTACCAGGGGCGGCCCACAATGAGCAGTTCTTC. It encodes CASSLPGAAHNEQFF.

This clone was observed a handful of times. V is TRBV12-3 or TRBV12-4 and J is TRBJ1-1; 7 bases are a match to TRBD1. This CDR3 is 12 amino acids long. V shed 6 bases, J shed 3 bases, and the junction held 1 base outside the gene matches. CDR3 protein: CASSDRDTEAFF. CDR3 DNA: TGTGCCAGCAGCGACAGGGACACTGAAGCTTTCTTT.

The chain recombines TRBV13 with TRBJ1-1; unclear D gene. This CDR3 has 15 amino acids. Looked up from germline, CDR1 is PRHDT and CDR2 is FYEKMQ (reference sequence). V gave up 0 bases and J gave up 6 bases, with 14 bases separating them. The CDR3 nucleotides are TGTGCCAGCAGCTTAGGGGCCTCCCTAGGTGCTGAAGCTTTCTTT. Protein product: CASSLGASLGAEAFF.

The rearrangement joins TRBV6-6 to TRBJ2-7, with 7 bases aligning to TRBD1. The germline V gene has CDR1 MNHNY and CDR2 SVGAGI (reference sequence). V dropped 5 bases and J dropped 2; count of bases not matched to a gene: 15. This CDR3 region has 17 residues. The DNA of the CDR3 is TGTGCCAGCAGTCCCCCCAGGGGCTGGGACAGCCCCTACGAGCAGTACTTC. This sequence encodes CASSPPRGWDSPYEQYF.

This chain links TRBV6-5 with TRBJ2-1; 9 nucleotides agree with TRBD2. CDR3 size: 15 residues. The V segment lost 5 bases and the J segment 6 bases; nucleotides outside the gene matches: 8. Per germline, CDR1 MNHEY and CDR2 SVGAGI. CDR3 in DNA: TGTGCCAGCAGTCCCCGCGGGGGGGCCTTCAATGAGCAGTTCTTC. This codes for CASSPRGGAFNEQFF.

This chain links TRBV4-1 with TRBJ2-7; TRBD2 aligns across 10 bases. The germline V gene encodes CDR1 MGHRA and CDR2 YSYEKL. Losses at the gene ends were 2 bases for V and 4 bases for J; bases not matched to a gene: 5. This CDR3 has 15 amino acids. The DNA for the CDR3 is TGCGCCAGCAGCCAACAAGGACTAGCGGTATACGAGCAGTACTTC. Protein product: CASSQQGLAVYEQYF.

This chain links TRBV3-1 (or the pseudogene TRBV3-2) with TRBJ2-7, with D tentatively TRBD2 (6 bases). Germline values: CDR1 LGHDT, CDR2 YNNKEL (reference sequence). V lost 7 bases and J 5 bases, leaving 24 bases between the germline ends. The CDR3 runs to 16 residues. The CDR3 DNA reads as TGTGCCAGCACGAAATCTTCCGCCGGGGGTATGCACGAGCAGTACTTC. Translation: CASTKSSAGGMHEQYF.

The chain combines TRBV4-1 with TRBJ1-1; D might be TRBD1 (5 bases). The germline CDR1 and CDR2 sequences are MGHRA and YSYEKL. This CDR3 has 14 amino acids. The V end lost 1 base, the J end lost 4 bases, and 10 bases lay between the germline ends. CDR3 region: CASSQAWGTTEAFF. The CDR3 DNA is TGCGCCAGCAGCCAAGCCTGGGGCACCACTGAAGCTTTCTTT.

The chain joins TRBV7-9 to TRBJ2-1; 7 positions match TRBD1. Per germline, CDR1 SEHNR and CDR2 FQNEAQ (reference sequence). The V and J ends lost 1 base and 6 bases, in that order; junction bases with no gene match: 6. The CDR3 consists of 15 residues. As DNA, the CDR3 is TGTGCCAGCAGCTTAGGATTGTCAGGGGGCAATGAGCAGTTCTTC. The encoded protein is CASSLGLSGGNEQFF.

The chain couples TRBV29-1 to TRBJ2-1, with 13 bases fitting TRBD2. There are 14 residues in the CDR3. V was clipped by 7 bases and J by 10 bases; unmatched bases: 10. Germline CDR1 and CDR2: SQVTM and ANQGSEA. The CDR3 sequence is CSAALAGGPEEQFF. The DNA of the CDR3 is TGCAGCGCCGCACTAGCGGGAGGGCCAGAGGAGCAGTTCTTC.

The chain links TRBV25-1 to TRBJ1-1, with TRBD1 as a possible D gene (6 bases). Between the trimmed V and J ends, which lost 7 bases and 2 bases, there was a span of 11 bases. The CDR3 has 13 residues. From germline, CDR1 is MGHDK and CDR2 SYGVNS. The CDR3 is CASNQGSNTEAFF. The DNA for the CDR3 is TGTGCCAGCAACCAGGGGAGTAACACTGAAGCTTTCTTT.

V usage is TRBV10-3 and J usage is TRBJ1-2, with TRBD1 matching over 7 bases. The CDR3 totals 14 residues. The junction had 6 bases not matched to a gene; V was cut back by 4 bases and J by 4 bases. The germline CDR1 and CDR2 sequences are ENHRY and SYGVKD. Here the CDR3 DNA reads TGTGCCATCAGTGGGGGACAGACCCTCTATGGCTACACCTTC. Protein: CAISGGQTLYGYTF.

The rearrangement joins TRBV11-2 to TRBJ2-1; D might be TRBD2 (6 bases). The CDR3 spans 15 residues. Germline CDR1 is SGHAT and CDR2 is FQNNGV. V dropped 4 bases and J dropped 0 bases, with 10 bases sitting between them. CDR3 DNA: TGTGCCAGCAGCTGGGACTCGAGCTCCTACAATGAGCAGTTCTTC. Protein sequence: CASSWDSSSYNEQFF.

The rearrangement uses TRBV7-9 and TRBJ1-4, with 8 nucleotides matching TRBD1. Germline V lookup: CDR1 SEHNR, CDR2 FQNEAQ (reference sequence). J gave up 8 bases and V 6 bases, and 8 bases lay outside the gene matches. This CDR3 has 14 residues. The CDR3: CASSPGQGGEKLFF. CDR3 DNA sequence: TGTGCCAGCAGTCCAGGACAGGGTGGGGAAAAACTGTTTTTT.

The chain has TRBV29-1 and TRBJ2-7; D perhaps matches TRBD1 (6 bases). This CDR3 is built from 14 residues. Germline V gives CDR1 SQVTM, CDR2 ANQGSEA. V shed 7 bases and J shed 2 bases, with 18 bases lying between them. DNA of the CDR3: TGCAGCGCCCAAAAAGGGACAACCCCCTACGAGCAGTACTTC. Its protein product is CSAQKGTTPYEQYF.

The chain recombines TRBV18 with TRBJ2-7; D call uncertain. V shed 3 bases and J shed 0 bases, with 6 bases lying between them. CDR1 is KGHSH, CDR2 LQKENI, per germline. This CDR3 has 13 amino acids. CDR3 sequence reads: CASSPWSSYEQYF. CDR3 DNA sequence: TGTGCCAGCTCACCTTGGAGCTCCTACGAGCAGTACTTC.

The rearrangement uses TRBV19 and TRBJ1-4; weak D call: TRBD1 (5 bases). CDR3 length: 14 amino acids. Germline V gene data show CDR1 as LNHDA and CDR2 as SQIVND (reference sequence). The ends were cut back, 4 bases at V and 8 bases at J, with 14 bases in the middle. The CDR3 bases are TGTGCCAGTAGTAAGGTTGGGGCACAAGAAAAACTGTTTTTT. Its translation is CASSKVGAQEKLFF.

The genes are TRBV4-3 and TRBJ2-7, with D possibly matching TRBD2 (6 bases). V was cut by 5 bases and J by 1 base, with 15 bases left in between. The V gene's germline CDR1 is LGHNA and CDR2 YSLEER. The CDR3 loop spans 15 amino acids. In DNA form, the CDR3 reads TGCGCCAGCAGCGCGGGGATTGGGACTTCCTACGAGCAGTACTTC. Protein product: CASSAGIGTSYEQYF.

The rearrangement joins TRBV2 to TRBJ2-7; TRBD1 matches 9 bases. Germline lookup yields CDR1 SNHLY and CDR2 FYNNEI. Trimming cost V 6 bases and J 6 bases; bases outside gene matches: 12. This CDR3 has 15 residues. The CDR3 is CASSSRRTGVAEQYF. The CDR3 DNA is TGTGCCAGCAGCTCCCGGCGGACAGGGGTGGCCGAGCAGTACTTC.

The chain carries TRBV6-5 and TRBJ1-4; D is uncertain. CDR1 and CDR2 from the germline V gene are MNHEY and SVGAGI. The CDR3 runs 13 residues. V lost 4 bases and J 4 bases, leaving 7 bases between the germline ends. The CDR3 nucleotides read TGTGCCAGCAGTTTGAGGGTTAATGAAAAACTGTTTTTT. It encodes CASSLRVNEKLFF.

This chain links TRBV7-9 with TRBJ2-7; TRBD2 matches at 7 bases. J was trimmed by 1 base and V by 3 bases; bases with no gene match: 3. The V gene's germline CDR1 is SEHNR and CDR2 FQNEAQ (reference sequence). This CDR3 region has 14 residues. The CDR3 protein is CASSFQAGSYEQYF. In DNA, the CDR3 is TGTGCCAGCAGCTTCCAAGCGGGATCCTACGAGCAGTACTTC.

The rearrangement links TRBV9 to TRBJ1-4; maybe TRBD1 (5 bases). The germline V and J ends were trimmed by 0 bases and 5 bases, with 11 bases remaining between them. Germline values: CDR1 SGDLS, CDR2 YYNGEE. This CDR3 contains 15 residues. For the CDR3, the DNA is TGTGCCAGCAGCGTAGAAGGGGAGGGCAATGAAAAACTGTTTTTT. This gives the protein CASSVEGEGNEKLFF.

This clone was recorded a few times. This rearrangement joins TRBV14 to TRBJ1-1; D remains ambiguous. CDR3 length: 13 residues. Trimming took 5 bases from V and 3 from J, leaving 10 bases between them. Germline V gene lookup returns CDR1 SGHDN and CDR2 FVKESK. The CDR3 protein is CASSLIRDTEAFF. The CDR3 nucleotides read TGTGCCAGCAGCTTAATTCGGGACACTGAAGCTTTCTTT.

The rearrangement links TRBV5-1 to TRBJ2-2; 13 nucleotides align to TRBD2. There are 20 residues in the CDR3. The junction had 16 bases not matched to a gene; V was cut back by 4 bases and J by 4 bases. Germline V lookup: CDR1 SGHRS, CDR2 YFSETQ. CDR3 DNA: TGCGCCAGCAGCCCTTACTGGACTAGCGGGGGCTCTACGGTCACCGGGGAGCTGTTTTTT. Amino acid sequence: CASSPYWTSGGSTVTGELFF.

The chain recombines TRBV12-3 or TRBV12-4 with TRBJ2-7; 8 nucleotides agree with TRBD1. This CDR3 spans 13 amino acids. With 5 bases clipped from V and 5 bases from J, the junction kept 5 bases outside the gene matches. CDR3 in amino acids: CASSPGQVNEQYF. CDR3 DNA: TGTGCCAGCAGTCCGGGACAGGTAAACGAGCAGTACTTC.

The chain recombines TRBV9 with TRBJ1-2; tentative D call: TRBD1 (6 bases). The CDR3 is made up of 15 amino acids. Trimming pared 4 bases from V and 3 bases from J, leaving 16 bases between. From germline, CDR1 is SGDLS and CDR2 YYNGEE. The CDR3 DNA reads as TGTGCCAGCAGCTCCCGGGACAAGACATACTATGGCTACACCTTC. This codes for CASSSRDKTYYGYTF.